This entry is about one TCR beta chain. Its antigen remains unknown. Profiling relied on immunoSEQ multiplex PCR, and the TCRdb table lists in-frame clones only, not all of them. This table holds 150,000 to 200,000 clones, about 82% found once. The sample belongs to a study of cytomegalovirus exposure and HLA in healthy donors. Looking at the study overall: A subsequent analysis stated that the 120 validation repertoires were run on the same platform as the 550 to 750 first-cohort repertoires. General study results and limits: Clusters of TCRs from the first cohort tended to co-occur in the roughly 120 validation repertoires (as a later analysis found).

The CDR3 covers 14 residues. The V and J ends lost 0 bases and 4 bases respectively, with 9 bases between them. CDR1 is SGDLS and CDR2 is YYNGEE in the germline V gene. The sequence was obtained from a man aged 25-45 years in good health and CMV-seropositive. The J gene is TRBJ2-3, the V gene TRBV9, with D possibly matching TRBD2 (5 bases). Source material: PBMCs. The DNA of the CDR3 is TGTGCCAGCAGCGTAGTAGAGGGAGCAGATACGCAGTATTTT. It specifies CASSVVEGADTQYF. Full variable domain (missing parts from reference TRBV9 and TRBJ2-3): DSGVTQTPKHLITATGQRVTLRCSPRSGDLSVYWYQQSLDQGLQFLIQYYNGEERAKGNILERFSAQQFPDLHSELNLSSLELGDSALYFCASSVVEGADTQYFGPGTRLTVL.